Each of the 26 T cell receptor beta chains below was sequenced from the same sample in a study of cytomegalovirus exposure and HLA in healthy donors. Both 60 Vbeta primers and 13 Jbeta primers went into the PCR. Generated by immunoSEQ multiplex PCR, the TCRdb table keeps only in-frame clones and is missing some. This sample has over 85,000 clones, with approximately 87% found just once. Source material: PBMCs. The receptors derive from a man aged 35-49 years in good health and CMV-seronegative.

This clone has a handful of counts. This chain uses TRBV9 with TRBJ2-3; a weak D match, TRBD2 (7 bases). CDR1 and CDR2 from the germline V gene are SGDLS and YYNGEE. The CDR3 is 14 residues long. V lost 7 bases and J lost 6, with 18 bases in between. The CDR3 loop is CASSFGGGRDTQYF. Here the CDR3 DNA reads TGTGCCAGCTCCTTTGGGGGGGGGCGGGATACGCAGTATTTT.

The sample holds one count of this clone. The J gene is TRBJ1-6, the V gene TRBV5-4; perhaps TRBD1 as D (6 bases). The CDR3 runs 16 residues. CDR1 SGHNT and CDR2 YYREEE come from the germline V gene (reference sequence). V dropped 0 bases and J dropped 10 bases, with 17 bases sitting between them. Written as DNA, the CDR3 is TGTGCCAGCAGCTTGGTGTGGGGGCAGGGCGACTCACCCCTCCACTTT. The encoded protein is CASSLVWGQGDSPLHF.

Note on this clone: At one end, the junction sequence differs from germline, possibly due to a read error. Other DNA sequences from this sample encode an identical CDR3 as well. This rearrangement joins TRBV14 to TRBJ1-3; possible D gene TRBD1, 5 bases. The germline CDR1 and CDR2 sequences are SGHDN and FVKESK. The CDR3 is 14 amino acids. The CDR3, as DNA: TGTGCCAGCAGCCACCCGGACATTGGAAACACTATATATTTT. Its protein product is CASSHPDIGNTIYF.

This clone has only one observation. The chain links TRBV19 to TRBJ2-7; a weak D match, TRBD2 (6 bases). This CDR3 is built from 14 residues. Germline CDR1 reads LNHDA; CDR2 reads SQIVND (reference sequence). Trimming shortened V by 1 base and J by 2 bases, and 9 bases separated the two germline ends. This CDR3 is CASSIGPGAYEQYF. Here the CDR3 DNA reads TGTGCCAGTAGTATAGGTCCGGGGGCCTACGAGCAGTACTTC.

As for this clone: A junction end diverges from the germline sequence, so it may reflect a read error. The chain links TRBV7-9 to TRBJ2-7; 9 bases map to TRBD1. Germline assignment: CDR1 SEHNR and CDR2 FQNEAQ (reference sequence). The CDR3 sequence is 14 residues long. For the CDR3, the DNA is TGTTCCAGCAGCTCATGGGACAGGGCCTACGAGCAGTACTTC. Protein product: CSSSSWDRAYEQYF.

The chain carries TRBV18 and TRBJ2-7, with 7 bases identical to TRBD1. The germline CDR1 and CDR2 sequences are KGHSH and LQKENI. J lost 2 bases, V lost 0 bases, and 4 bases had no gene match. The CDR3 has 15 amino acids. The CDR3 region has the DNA TGTGCCAGCTCACCACCAACAGGGGCTACCTACGAGCAGTACTTC. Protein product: CASSPPTGATYEQYF.

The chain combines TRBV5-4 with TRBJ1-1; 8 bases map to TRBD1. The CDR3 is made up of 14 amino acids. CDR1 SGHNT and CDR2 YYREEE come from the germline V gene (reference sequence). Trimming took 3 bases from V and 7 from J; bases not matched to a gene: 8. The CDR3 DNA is TGTGCCAGCAGCTGGGGGACAGGAGGTGGTGAAGCTTTCTTT. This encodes CASSWGTGGGEAFF.

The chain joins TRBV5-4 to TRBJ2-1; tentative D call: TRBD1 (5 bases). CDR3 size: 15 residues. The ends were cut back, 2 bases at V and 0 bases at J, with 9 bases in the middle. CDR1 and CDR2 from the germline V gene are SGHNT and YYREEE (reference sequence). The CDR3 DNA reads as TGTGCCAGCAGCTTCAGACAGTTCTCCTACAATGAGCAGTTCTTC. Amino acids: CASSFRQFSYNEQFF.

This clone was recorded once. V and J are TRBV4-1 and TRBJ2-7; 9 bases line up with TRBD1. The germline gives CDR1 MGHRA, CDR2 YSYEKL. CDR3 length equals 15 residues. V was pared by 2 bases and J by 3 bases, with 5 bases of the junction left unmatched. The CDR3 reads CASSQRTGGFYEQYF. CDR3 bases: TGCGCCAGCAGCCAACGCACAGGGGGCTTCTACGAGCAGTACTTC.

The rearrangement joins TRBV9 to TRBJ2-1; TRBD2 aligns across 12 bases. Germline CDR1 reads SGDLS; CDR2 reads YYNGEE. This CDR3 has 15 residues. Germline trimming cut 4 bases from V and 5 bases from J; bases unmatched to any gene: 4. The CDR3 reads CASSQTSGGNNEQFF. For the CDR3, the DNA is TGTGCCAGCAGCCAAACTAGCGGGGGGAACAATGAGCAGTTCTTC.

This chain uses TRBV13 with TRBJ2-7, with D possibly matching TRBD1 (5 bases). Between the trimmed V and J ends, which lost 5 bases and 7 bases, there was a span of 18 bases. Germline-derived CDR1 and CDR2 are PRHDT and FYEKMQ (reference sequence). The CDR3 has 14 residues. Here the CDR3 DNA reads TGTGCCAGCAGCGCAGAGGTCATAGGGGTTGAGCAGTACTTC. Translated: CASSAEVIGVEQYF.

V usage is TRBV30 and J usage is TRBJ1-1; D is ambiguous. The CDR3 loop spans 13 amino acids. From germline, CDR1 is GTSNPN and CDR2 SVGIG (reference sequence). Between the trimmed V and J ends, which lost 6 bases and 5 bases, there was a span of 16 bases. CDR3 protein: CACRRNRDTEAFF. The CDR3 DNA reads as TGTGCCTGTAGGAGGAATAGGGATACTGAAGCTTTCTTT. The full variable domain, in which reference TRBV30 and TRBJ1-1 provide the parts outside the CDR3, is SQTIHQWPATLVQPVGSPLSLECTVEGTSNPNLYWYRQAAGRGLQLLFYSVGIGQISSEVPQNLSASRPQDRQFILSSKKLLLSDSGFYLCACRRNRDTEAFFGQGTRLTVV.

CDR3 bases: TGTGCCAGCAGCCCAAGACAGGGATACTATGGCTACACCTTC. Amino acids: CASSPRQGYYGYTF. The chain employs TRBV11-2 and TRBJ1-2; 7 nucleotides line up with TRBD1. The trim removed 5 bases at V and 3 bases at J, leaving 6 bases unmatched. This CDR3 spans 14 amino acids. Germline V gene sequence: CDR1 SGHAT, CDR2 FQNNGV.

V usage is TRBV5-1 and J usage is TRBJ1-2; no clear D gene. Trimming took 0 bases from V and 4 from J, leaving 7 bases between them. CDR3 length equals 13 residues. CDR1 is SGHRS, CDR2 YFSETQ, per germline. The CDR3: CASSLAAGYGYTF. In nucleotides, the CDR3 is TGCGCCAGCAGCTTGGCGGCAGGCTATGGCTACACCTTC.

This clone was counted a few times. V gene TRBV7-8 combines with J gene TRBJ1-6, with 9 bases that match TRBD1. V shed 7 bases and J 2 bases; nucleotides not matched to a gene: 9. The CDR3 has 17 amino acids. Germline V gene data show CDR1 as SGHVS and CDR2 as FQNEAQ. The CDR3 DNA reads TGTGCCAGCACCTCGGGGACAGGGCCTGCCTATAATTCACCCCTCCACTTT. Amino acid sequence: CASTSGTGPAYNSPLHF.

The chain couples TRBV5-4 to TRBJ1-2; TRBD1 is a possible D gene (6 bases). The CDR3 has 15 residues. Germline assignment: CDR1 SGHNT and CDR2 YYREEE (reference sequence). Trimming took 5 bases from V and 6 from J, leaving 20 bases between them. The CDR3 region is CASRQTSGVFNGYTF. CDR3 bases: TGTGCCAGCAGACAGACTTCAGGGGTTTTTAATGGCTACACCTTC.

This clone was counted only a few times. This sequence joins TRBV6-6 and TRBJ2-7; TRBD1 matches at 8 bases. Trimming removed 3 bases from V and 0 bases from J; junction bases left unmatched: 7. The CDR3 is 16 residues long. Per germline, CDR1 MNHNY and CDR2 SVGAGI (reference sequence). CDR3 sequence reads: CASSYRTGLSSYEQYF. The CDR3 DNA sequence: TGTGCCAGCAGTTATAGGACAGGGTTGAGCTCCTACGAGCAGTACTTC.

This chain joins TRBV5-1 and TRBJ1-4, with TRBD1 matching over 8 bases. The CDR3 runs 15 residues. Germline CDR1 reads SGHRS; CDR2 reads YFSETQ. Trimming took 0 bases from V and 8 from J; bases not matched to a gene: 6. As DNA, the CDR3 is TGCGCCAGCAGCTTGGCCGGGACAGGAAGCGAAAAACTGTTTTTT. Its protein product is CASSLAGTGSEKLFF. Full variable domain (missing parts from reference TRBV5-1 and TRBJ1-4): KAGVTQTPRYLIKTRGQQVTLSCSPISGHRSVSWYQQTPGQGLQFLFEYFSETQRNKGNFPGRFSGRQFSNSRSEMNVSTLELGDSALYLCASSLAGTGSEKLFFGSGTQLSVL.

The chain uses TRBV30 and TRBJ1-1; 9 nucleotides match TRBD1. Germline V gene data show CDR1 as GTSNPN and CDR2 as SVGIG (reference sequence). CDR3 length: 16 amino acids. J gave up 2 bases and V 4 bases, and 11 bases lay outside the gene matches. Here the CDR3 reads CAWTIRDRESNTEAFF. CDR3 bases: TGTGCCTGGACAATCCGGGACAGGGAGAGTAACACTGAAGCTTTCTTT.

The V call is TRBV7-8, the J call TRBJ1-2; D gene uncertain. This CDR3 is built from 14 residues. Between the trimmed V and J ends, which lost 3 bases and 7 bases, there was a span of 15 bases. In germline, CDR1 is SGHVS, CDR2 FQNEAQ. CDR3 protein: CASSFSGSPAGYTF. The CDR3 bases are TGTGCCAGCAGCTTTTCAGGAAGTCCGGCTGGCTACACCTTC. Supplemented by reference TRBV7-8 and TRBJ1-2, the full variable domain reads GAGVSQSPRYKVAKRGQDVALRCDPISGHVSLFWYQQALGQGPEFLTYFQNEAQLDKSGLPSDRFFAERPEGSVSTLKIQRTQQEDSAVYLCASSFSGSPAGYTFGSGTRLTVV.

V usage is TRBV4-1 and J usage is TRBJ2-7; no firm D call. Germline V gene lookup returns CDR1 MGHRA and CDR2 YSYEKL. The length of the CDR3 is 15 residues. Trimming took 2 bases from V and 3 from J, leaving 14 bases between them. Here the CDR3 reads CASSQSQNPYYEQYF. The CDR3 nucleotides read TGCGCCAGCAGCCAATCCCAGAACCCTTACTACGAGCAGTACTTC.

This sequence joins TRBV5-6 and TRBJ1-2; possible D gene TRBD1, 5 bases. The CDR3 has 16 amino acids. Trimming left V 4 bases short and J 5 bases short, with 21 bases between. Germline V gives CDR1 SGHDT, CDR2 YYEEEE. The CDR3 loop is CASSITRGRGEYGYTF. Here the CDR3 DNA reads TGTGCCAGCAGCATAACTCGCGGGAGGGGCGAATATGGCTACACCTTC.

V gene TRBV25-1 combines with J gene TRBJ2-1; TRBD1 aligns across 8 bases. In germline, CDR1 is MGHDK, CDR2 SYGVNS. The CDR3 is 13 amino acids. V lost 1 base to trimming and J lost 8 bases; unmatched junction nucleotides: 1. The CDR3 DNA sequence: TGTGCCAGCAGTGAATCGACAGGGGATGAGCAGTTCTTC. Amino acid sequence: CASSESTGDEQFF.

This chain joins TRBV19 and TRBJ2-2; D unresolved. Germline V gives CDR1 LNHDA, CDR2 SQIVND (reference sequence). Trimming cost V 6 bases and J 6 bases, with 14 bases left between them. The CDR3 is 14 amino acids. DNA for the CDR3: TGTGCCAGTAGCGCCACCTATATGGCCGGGGAGCTGTTTTTT. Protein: CASSATYMAGELFF.

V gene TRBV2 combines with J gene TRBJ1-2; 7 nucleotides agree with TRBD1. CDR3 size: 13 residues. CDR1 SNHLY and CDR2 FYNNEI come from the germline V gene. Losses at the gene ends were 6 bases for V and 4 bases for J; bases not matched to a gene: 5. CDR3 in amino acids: CASSETGPYGYTF. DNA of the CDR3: TGTGCCAGCAGCGAGACAGGGCCCTATGGCTACACCTTC.

CDR3 DNA sequence: TGTGCCAGCAGCTTAGCGTGGAGCGGGGGCCTGGACAATGAGCAGTTCTTC. Amino acids: CASSLAWSGGLDNEQFF. The chain combines TRBV7-9 with TRBJ2-1; 8 nucleotides line up with TRBD2. From germline, CDR1 is SEHNR and CDR2 FQNEAQ (reference sequence). The CDR3 covers 17 residues. The V gene end was trimmed by 0 bases and the J gene end by 5 bases; junction bases not matched to a gene: 9.